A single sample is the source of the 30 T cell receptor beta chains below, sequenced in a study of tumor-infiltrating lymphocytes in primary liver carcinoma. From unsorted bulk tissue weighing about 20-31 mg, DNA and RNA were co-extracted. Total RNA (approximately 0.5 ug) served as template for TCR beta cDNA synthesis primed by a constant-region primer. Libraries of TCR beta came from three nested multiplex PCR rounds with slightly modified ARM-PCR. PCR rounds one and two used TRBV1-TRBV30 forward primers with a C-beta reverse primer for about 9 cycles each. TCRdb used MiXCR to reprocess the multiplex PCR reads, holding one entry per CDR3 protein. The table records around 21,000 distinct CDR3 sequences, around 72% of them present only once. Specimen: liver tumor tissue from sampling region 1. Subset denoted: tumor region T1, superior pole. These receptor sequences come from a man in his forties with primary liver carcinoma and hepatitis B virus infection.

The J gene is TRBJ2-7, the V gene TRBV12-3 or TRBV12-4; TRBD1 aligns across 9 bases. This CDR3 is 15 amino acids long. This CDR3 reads CVRSMGTGRSYEQYF. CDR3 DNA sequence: TGTGTCAGAAGTATGGGGACAGGGAGGTCCTACGAGCAGTACTTC.

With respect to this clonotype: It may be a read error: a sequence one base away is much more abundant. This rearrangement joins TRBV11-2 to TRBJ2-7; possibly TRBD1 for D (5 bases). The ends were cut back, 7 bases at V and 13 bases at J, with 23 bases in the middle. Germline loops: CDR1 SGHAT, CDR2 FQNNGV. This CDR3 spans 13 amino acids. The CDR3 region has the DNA TGTGCCAGCAACTTTGACAGCACCTACGAGCGATACTTC. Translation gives CASNFDSTYERYF.

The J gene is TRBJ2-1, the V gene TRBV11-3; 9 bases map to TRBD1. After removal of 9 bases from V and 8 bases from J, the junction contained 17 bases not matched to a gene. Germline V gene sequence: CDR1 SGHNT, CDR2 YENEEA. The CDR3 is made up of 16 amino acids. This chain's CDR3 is CARSPTGQGMVDEQFF. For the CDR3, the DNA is TGTGCCAGGAGCCCAACAGGACAGGGGATGGTAGATGAGCAGTTCTTC.

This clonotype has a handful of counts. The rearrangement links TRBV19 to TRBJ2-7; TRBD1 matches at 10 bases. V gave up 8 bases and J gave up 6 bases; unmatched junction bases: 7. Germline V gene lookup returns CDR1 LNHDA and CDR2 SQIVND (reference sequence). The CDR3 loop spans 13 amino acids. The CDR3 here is CASGRDRGREQYF. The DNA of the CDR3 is TGTGCCAGTGGCCGGGACAGGGGACGCGAGCAGTACTTC. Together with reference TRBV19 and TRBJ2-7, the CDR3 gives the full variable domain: DGGITQSPKYLFRKEGQNVTLSCEQNLNHDAMYWYRQDPGQGLRLIYYSQIVNDFQKGDIAEGYSVSREKKESFPLTVTSAQKNPTAFYLCASGRDRGREQYFGPGTRLTVT.

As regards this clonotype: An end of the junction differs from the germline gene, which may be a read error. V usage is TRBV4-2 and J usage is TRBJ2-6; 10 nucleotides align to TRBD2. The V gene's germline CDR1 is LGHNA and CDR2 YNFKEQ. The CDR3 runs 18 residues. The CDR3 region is CACSPKLAGGSRANVLTF. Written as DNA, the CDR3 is TGCGCCTGCAGCCCAAAATTAGCGGGAGGATCTAGGGCCAACGTCCTGACTTTC.

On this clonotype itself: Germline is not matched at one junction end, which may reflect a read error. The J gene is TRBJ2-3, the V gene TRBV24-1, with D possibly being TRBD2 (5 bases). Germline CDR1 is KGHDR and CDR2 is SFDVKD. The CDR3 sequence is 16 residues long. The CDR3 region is CANSDNVPGLSDTQYF. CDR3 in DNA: TGTGCCAACAGTGATAATGTCCCAGGACTCTCAGATACGCAGTATTTT.

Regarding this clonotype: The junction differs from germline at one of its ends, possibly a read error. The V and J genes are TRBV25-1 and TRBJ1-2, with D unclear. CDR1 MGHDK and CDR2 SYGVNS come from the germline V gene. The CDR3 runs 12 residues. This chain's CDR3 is CACSENNYGYTF. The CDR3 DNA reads TGTGCCTGCAGTGAAAACAACTATGGCTACACCTTC.

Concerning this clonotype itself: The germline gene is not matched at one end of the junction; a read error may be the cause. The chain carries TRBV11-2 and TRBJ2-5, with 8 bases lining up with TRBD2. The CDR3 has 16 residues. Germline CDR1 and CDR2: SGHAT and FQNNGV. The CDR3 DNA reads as TGTGCCAGTTGCCAAACTCCTGGCGGGGGGAAAGAGACCCAATATTTC. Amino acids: CASCQTPGGGKETQYF.

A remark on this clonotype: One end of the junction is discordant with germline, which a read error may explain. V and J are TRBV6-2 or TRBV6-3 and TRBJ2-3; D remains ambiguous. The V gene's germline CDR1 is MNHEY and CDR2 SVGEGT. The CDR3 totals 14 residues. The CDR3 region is CPSTPDLHTDTQYF. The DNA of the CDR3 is TGTCCCAGCACTCCCGACTTACACACGGATACGCAGTATTTT.

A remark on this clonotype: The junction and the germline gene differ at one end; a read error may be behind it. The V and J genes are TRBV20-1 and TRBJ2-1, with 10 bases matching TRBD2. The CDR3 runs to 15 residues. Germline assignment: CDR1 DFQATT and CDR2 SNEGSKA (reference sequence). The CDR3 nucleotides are TGCAGTGCAGAGATTATTAGCGGGAGGAACTATGAGCAGCTCTTC. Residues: CSAEIISGRNYEQLF.

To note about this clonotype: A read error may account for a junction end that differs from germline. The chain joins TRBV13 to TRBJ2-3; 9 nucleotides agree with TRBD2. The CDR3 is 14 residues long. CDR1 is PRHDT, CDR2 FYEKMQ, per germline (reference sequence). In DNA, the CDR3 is TGTGCCAGCAGCTTTAGCGGGAGCGCAGATGCGCAGTATTTT. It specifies CASSFSGSADAQYF.

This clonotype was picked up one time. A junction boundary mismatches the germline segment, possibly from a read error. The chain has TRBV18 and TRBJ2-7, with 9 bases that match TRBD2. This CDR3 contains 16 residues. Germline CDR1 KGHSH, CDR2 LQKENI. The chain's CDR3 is CASLPSGGTSPYEQYF. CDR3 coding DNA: TGTGCCAGCTTACCAAGCGGAGGGACTAGCCCCTACGAGCAGTACTTC.

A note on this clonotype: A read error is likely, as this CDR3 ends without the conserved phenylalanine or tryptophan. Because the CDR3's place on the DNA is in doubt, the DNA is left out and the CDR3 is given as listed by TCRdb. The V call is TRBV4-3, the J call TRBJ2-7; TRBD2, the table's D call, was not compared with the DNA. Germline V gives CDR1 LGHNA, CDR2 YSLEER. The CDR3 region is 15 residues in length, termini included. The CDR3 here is CANSQDRETPYEQYI.

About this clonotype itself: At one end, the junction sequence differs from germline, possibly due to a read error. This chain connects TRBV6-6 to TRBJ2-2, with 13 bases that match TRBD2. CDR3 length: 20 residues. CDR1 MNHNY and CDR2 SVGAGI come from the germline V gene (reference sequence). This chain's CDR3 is CASSTLVGLAGPTNTGELFF. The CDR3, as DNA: TGTGCCAGCAGTACGCTCGTGGGACTAGCGGGACCAACGAACACAGGGGAGCTGTTTTTT.

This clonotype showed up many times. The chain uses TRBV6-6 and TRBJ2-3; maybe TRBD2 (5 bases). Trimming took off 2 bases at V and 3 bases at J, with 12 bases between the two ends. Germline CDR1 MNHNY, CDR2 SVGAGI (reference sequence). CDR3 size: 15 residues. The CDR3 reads CASSYGETRTDTQYF. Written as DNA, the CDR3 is TGTGCCAGCAGTTACGGGGAAACTAGGACAGATACGCAGTATTTT.

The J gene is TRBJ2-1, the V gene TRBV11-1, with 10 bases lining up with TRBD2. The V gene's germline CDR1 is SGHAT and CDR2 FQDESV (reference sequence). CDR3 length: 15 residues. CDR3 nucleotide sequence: TGTGGCATCAGCAAGGGACTAGCGAAACGGGCTGAGCAGTTCTTC. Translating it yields CGISKGLAKRAEQFF.

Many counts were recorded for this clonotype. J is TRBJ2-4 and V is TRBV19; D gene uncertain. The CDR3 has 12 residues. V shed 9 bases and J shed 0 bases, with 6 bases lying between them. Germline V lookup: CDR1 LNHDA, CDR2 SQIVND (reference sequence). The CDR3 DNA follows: TGTGCCAGCGGATTAGCCAAAAACATTCAGTACTTC. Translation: CASGLAKNIQYF.

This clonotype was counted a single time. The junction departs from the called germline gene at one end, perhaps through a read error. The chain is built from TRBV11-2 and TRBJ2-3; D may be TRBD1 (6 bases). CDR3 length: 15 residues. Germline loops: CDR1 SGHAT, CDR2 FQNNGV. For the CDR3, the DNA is TGTGCAAGCAGCTTACCCGGACAGTGGCCGGGTACGGAGTATTTT. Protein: CASSLPGQWPGTEYF.

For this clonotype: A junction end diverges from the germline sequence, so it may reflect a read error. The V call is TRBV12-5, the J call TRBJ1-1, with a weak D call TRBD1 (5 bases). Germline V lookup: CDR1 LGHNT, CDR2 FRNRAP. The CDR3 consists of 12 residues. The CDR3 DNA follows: TGTGCTAGTGGTTTGGGTCGGGGCCTAGCTTTCTTC. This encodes CASGLGRGLAFF.

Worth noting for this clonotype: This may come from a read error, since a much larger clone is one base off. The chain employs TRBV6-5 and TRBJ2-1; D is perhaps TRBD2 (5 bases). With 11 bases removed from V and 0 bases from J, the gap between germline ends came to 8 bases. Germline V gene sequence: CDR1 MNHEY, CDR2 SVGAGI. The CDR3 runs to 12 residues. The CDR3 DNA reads TGTGCCTGCCGGGACTCCTACAATGAGCAGTTCTTC. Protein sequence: CACRDSYNEQFF.

CDR3 amino acids: CASSLHTPGTSGFNEQFF. The CDR3 DNA reads TGTGCCAGCAGCTTACACACCCCCGGGACTAGCGGGTTTAATGAGCAGTTCTTC. The V call is TRBV11-3, the J call TRBJ2-1; TRBD2 aligns across 12 bases. CDR3 length equals 18 residues. The germline V gene has CDR1 SGHNT and CDR2 YENEEA. With V trimmed by 2 bases and J by 7 bases, 12 bases remained unmatched. The full variable domain, with the rest looked up from reference TRBV11-3 and TRBJ2-1, is EAGVVQSPRYKIIEKKQPVAFWCNPISGHNTLYWYLQNLGQGPELLIRYENEEAVDDSQLPKDRFSAERLKGVDSTLKIQPAELGDSAVYLCASSLHTPGTSGFNEQFFGPGTRLTVL.

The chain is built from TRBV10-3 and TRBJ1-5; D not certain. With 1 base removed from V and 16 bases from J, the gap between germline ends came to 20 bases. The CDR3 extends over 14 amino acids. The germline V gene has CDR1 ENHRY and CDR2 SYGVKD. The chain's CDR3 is CAISEYEGGQPRHF. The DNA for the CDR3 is TGTGCCATCAGTGAGTATGAGGGCGGTCAGCCCCGACATTTT.

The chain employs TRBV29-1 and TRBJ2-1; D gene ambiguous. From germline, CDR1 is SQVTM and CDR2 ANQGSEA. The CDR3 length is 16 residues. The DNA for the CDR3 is TGCAACATCACCACGCTTCGGCCCTGGTCCCGTCAAGAGCAGTTCTTC. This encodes CNITTLRPWSRQEQFF.

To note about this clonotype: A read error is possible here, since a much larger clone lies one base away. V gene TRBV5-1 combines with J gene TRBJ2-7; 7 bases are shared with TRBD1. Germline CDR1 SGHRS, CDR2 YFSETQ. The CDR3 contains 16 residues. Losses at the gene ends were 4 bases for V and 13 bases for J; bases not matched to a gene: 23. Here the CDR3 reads CASSREQGLRSYGHYF. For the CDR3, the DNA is TGCGCCAGCAGCCGTGAACAGGGGCTTAGATCCTACGGGCACTACTTC. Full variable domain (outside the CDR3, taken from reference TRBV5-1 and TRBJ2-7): KAGVTQTPRYLIKTRGQQVTLSCSPISGHRSVSWYQQTPGQGLQFLFEYFSETQRNKGNFPGRFSGRQFSNSRSEMNVSTLELGDSALYLCASSREQGLRSYGHYFGPGTRLTVT.

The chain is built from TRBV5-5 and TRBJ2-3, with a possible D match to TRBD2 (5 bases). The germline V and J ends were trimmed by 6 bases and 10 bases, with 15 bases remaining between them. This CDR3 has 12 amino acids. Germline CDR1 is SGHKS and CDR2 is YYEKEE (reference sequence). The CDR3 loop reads CASNSGLDAQYF. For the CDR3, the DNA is TGTGCCAGCAACTCTGGACTCGATGCGCAGTATTTT.

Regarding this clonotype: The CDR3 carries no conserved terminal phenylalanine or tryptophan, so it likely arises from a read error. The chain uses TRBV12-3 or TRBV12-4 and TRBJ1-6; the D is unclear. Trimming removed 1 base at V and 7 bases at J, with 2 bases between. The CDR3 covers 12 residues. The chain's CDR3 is CASSLENSPLHP. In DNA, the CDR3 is TGTGCCAGCAGTTTAGAGAATTCACCCCTCCACCCT.

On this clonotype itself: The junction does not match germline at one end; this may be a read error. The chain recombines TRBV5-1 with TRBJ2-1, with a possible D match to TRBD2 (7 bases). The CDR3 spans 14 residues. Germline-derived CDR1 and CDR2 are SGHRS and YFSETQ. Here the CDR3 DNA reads TGCGCCAGCAGGGTACGGGGGGCGGGCAATGAGCGGTTCTTC. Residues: CASRVRGAGNERFF.

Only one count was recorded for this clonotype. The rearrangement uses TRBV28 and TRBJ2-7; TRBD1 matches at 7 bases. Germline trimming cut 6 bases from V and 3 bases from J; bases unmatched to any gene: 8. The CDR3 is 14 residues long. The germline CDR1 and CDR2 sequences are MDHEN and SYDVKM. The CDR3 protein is CASRRQGFVYEQYF. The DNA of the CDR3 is TGTGCCAGCAGGAGACAGGGCTTTGTCTACGAGCAGTACTTC.

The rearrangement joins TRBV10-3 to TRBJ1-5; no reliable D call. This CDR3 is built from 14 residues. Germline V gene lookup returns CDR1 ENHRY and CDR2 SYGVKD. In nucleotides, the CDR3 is TGTACCGTCAGTGTGTATGAGGGCGATCAGCCCCAGCATTTT. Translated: CTVSVYEGDQPQHF.

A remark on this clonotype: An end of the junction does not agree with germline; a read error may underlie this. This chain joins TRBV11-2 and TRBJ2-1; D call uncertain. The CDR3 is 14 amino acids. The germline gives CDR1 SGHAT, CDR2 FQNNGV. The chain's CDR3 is CASNLYRIVNEQFF. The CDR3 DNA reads TGTGCCAGCAACTTATACCGGATAGTTAATGAGCAGTTCTTC.